Each of the 8 T cell receptor beta chains below was sequenced from the same sample in a study of blood T cells in healthy people across ages. Combining a sample-barcoded 5' primer with a J-beta primer mix, a second PCR ran for roughly 7 to 11 cycles. TCRdb reprocessed the 5' RACE reads with MiXCR, giving one entry per CDR3 protein. Here the sample spans 1.5 million to 2 million distinct CDR3 sequences, roughly 27% being singletons. Sequencing input: blood. The source of these receptors is a woman in her 30s in good health.

The V call is TRBV2, the J call TRBJ2-1; D gene uncertain. This CDR3 contains 15 residues. Trimming took off 5 bases at V and 2 bases at J, with 13 bases between the two ends. Germline lookup yields CDR1 SNHLY and CDR2 FYNNEI. In DNA, the CDR3 is TGTGCCAGCAGTACTCGGGTGATGGCCTACAATGAGCAGTTCTTC. Translated, it gives CASSTRVMAYNEQFF.

The rearrangement uses TRBV7-2 and TRBJ2-7, with a possible D match to TRBD2 (5 bases). Trimming removed 5 bases from V and 0 bases from J, with 14 bases in between. Germline V gene lookup returns CDR1 SGHTA and CDR2 FQGNSA. The CDR3 contains 15 residues. The CDR3 here is CASSAPGISSYEQYF. The CDR3 DNA reads as TGTGCCAGCAGCGCACCGGGAATAAGCTCCTACGAGCAGTACTTC.

With regard to this clonotype: A read error may be the cause here, since a much bigger clone is one base away. The chain employs TRBV6-1 and TRBJ2-1; no clear D gene. In germline, CDR1 is MNHNS, CDR2 SASEGT. V was clipped by 3 bases and J by 12 bases, with 15 bases between them. The CDR3 is 13 amino acids. The DNA of the CDR3 is TGTGCCAGCAGTGAGCTCATTATCCATGGGCAGTTCTTC. It specifies CASSELIIHGQFF.

V is TRBV28 and J is TRBJ2-5; TRBD2 is a possible D gene (7 bases). The CDR3 loop spans 17 amino acids. Trimming took off 6 bases at V and 2 bases at J, with 22 bases between the two ends. Germline V CDR1 and CDR2: MDHEN, SYDVKM. CDR3 sequence (DNA): TGTGCCAGCAGCCAAATGGGCGGGGGCCCCGCTCAAGAGACCCAGTACTTC. Protein: CASSQMGGGPAQETQYF.

This clonotype was counted between two and nine times. This chain connects TRBV6-5 to TRBJ2-4; 11 bases align to TRBD2. TRBJ2-7 explains the end of the DNA better; the J call may be wrong. Looked up from germline, CDR1 is MNHEY and CDR2 is SVGAGI. The CDR3 totals 15 residues. The CDR3: CASKNLAGGSYEQYF. DNA for the CDR3: TGTGCCAGCAAAAACCTAGCGGGAGGTTCATACGAGCAGTACTTC.

Many counts were recorded for this clonotype. The chain employs TRBV12-3 or TRBV12-4 and TRBJ2-1, with 9 positions matching TRBD1. After removal of 4 bases from V and 8 bases from J, the junction contained 3 bases not matched to a gene. This CDR3 spans 13 amino acids. The CDR3 protein is CASSSDRGDEQFF. The CDR3 nucleotides read TGTGCCAGCAGTTCGGACAGGGGCGATGAGCAGTTCTTC.

The chain recombines TRBV20-1 with TRBJ2-1; D is undetermined. CDR3 length: 12 residues. Trimming took 8 bases from V and 8 from J, leaving 16 bases between them. CDR1 is DFQATT and CDR2 is SNEGSKA in the germline V gene (reference sequence). The CDR3 loop is CSLKAPGDEQFF. The CDR3, as DNA: TGCAGTCTAAAAGCTCCTGGGGATGAGCAGTTCTTC.

There are many counts of this clonotype. The genes are TRBV9 and TRBJ2-7, with a weak D call TRBD2 (6 bases). Trimming left V 0 bases short and J 7 bases short, with 11 bases between. Germline loops: CDR1 SGDLS, CDR2 YYNGEE. This CDR3 contains 13 residues. In nucleotides, the CDR3 is TGTGCCAGCAGCGTAGGGGACGGGGGAGAGCAGTACTTC. The encoded protein is CASSVGDGGEQYF.